This T cell receptor beta chain was captured by sequencing in a study of T-cell memory formation after mild COVID-19. Germline V gene data show CDR1 as LGHDT and CDR2 as YNNKEL (reference sequence). The CDR3 runs to 15 residues. Losses at the gene ends were 4 bases for V and 2 bases for J; bases not matched to a gene: 6. Regarding the study as a whole: Pre-infection memory contained some responding clones, which suggested that cross-reactive memory had joined.

Worth noting for this clonotype: Its antigen is unidentified.

Via MiXCR, TCRdb re-called the 5' RACE reads, giving one row per CDR3 protein. The sample lists approximately 500,000 distinct CDR3 sequences; nearly 25% were seen once. The sequenced material came from PBMCs or a T cell subset sorted from them (not recorded which). The V call is TRBV3-1, the J call TRBJ2-7, with 9 bases identical to TRBD2. The origin of this receptor is an adult woman who had mild COVID-19 (a few samples of this study predate the infection). Cell type and time point are not known. In DNA form, the CDR3 reads TGTGCCAGCAGCCTAGCGGGAGCGCGGGCCTACGAGCAGTACTTC. This codes for CASSLAGARAYEQYF.